The following is a T cell receptor (beta chain) sequence with its context. This sample was taken from a study of CD8 T cells in Susac syndrome. An input of about 0.5 to 1 ug of RNA was subjected to reverse transcription using random hexamers. TCR beta CDR3 was amplified by immunoSEQ covering 54 Vbeta and 13 Jbeta. TCRdb reanalysed the immunoSEQ multiplex PCR reads using MiXCR and keeps one entry per CDR3 protein. The sample consists of nearly 110,000 distinct CDR3 sequences, 94% of them appearing once. From germline, CDR1 is SQVTM and CDR2 ANQGSEA. Trimming pared 7 bases from V and 0 bases from J, leaving 10 bases between. The CDR3 consists of 12 residues. Patients with Susac syndrome met diagnostic criteria that were recently defined for definite or probable disease.

The sample consisted of CD8+ T cells from PBMCs. This chain joins TRBV29-1 and TRBJ2-7; D call uncertain. The sequence was obtained from a human donor with Susac syndrome. The CDR3 loop is CSAAQSSYEQYF. The CDR3 DNA is TGCAGCGCCGCGCAGAGCTCCTACGAGCAGTACTTC.